The clone carrying this TCR beta chain turned up a few times. Its matching antigen is unknown. This entry is derived from a study of T-cell reconstitution after alpha-beta-depleted transplantation in children. Unique molecular identifiers featured in how the TCRbeta library was prepared. Each CDR3 protein is one row after TCRdb ran MiXCR on the PCR reads. The sample includes 25,000 or so distinct CDR3 sequences, over 15% of them seen just once. Trimming removed 0 bases from V and 3 bases from J; junction bases left unmatched: 10. CDR1 is DFQATT and CDR2 is SNEGSKA in the germline V gene (reference sequence). CDR3 length: 18 amino acids. Study-wide results and limits: Once a year had passed after transplant, T-cell counts and diversity came mostly from newly produced T cells.

The chain is built from TRBV20-1 and TRBJ2-1, with 11 bases identical to TRBD2. The sequencing used PBMCs, mostly from graft donor cells, collected 60 days after TCRalphabeta/CD19-depleted stem cell transplant. The TCR comes from a male patient aged 2 to 10 who had a stem cell transplant for acute lymphoblastic leukemia, so the T cells may come from the graft donor. CDR3 coding DNA: TGCAGTGCTAGAGATTCAACTAGCGGGAGTCGAATCTACAATGAGCAGTTCTTC. Translated, it gives CSARDSTSGSRIYNEQFF.